These T cell receptor beta chains were read from a single sample in a study of blood T cell repertoires in COVID-19. Some clones are missing from TCRdb's copy, which holds only in-frame ones; the method was immunoSEQ multiplex PCR. Of about 100,000 clones in the sample, 70% to 80% were seen once. The sample comprised peripheral blood. All receptors derive from a woman aged 70-85 years with acute or convalescent COVID-19. Both conserved end residues are part of each CDR3.

V gene | CDR3 protein
TRBV9 | CASSVAKGQGKQYF
TRBV18 | CATSWRSNTINEQFF
TRBV4-1 | CASSQEWGDNYGYTF
TRBV7-8 | CASSSFEAGGQEKLFF
TRBV14 | CASSQGSGLGFNEQFF
TRBV19 | CASSPPGENGYTF
TRBV5-5 | CASSLAGTENSPLHF
TRBV19 | CASSWDRAEAFF
TRBV27 | CASSFQDRVSGYTF
TRBV7-3 | CASSRQGLYGTDTQYF
TRBV27 | CASSPAGKAGNTIYF
TRBV7-9 | CASSTSQGVYQPQHF
TRBV7-2 | CASSLADQETQYF
TRBV6-5 | CASAPSGDGQPQHF
TRBV19 | CASSIRAGQGVVQPQHF
TRBV12-3/TRBV12-4 | CASRSSNGETQYF
TRBV5-1 | CASSLGQRPVSEQFF
TRBV19 | CASSSLGTGLSYNEQFF
TRBV12-3/TRBV12-4 | CASSSSQPQHF
TRBV6-6 | CASNEQGDYGYTF
TRBV12-3/TRBV12-4 | CASSLTGPLHF
TRBV28 | CASKPPGTGSMGNEKLFF
TRBV28 | CASSFLETINQPQHF
TRBV5-4 | CASSSPEGRNTGELFF
TRBV24-1 | CASDRGDNEQFF
TRBV4-2 | CASSPGPLGGNDEKLFF
TRBV5-4 | CASSLAGVQGSPLHF
TRBV9 | CASTQAASRGNSPLHF
TRBV4-1 | CASSSLGSSKTNEQFF
TRBV28 | CASSRRGRGGTDTQYF
TRBV6-5 | CASSYSTQGPYEQYF
TRBV10-3 | CAITPGHTGELFF
TRBV24-1 | CATSSPTGKTYGYTF
TRBV2 | CASTGLDNQPQHF
TRBV21-1 | CASSNKSLAGGCNEQFF
TRBV6-6 | CASKTSGDNEQFF
TRBV6-1 | CASSEQIGGGGRIEQFF
TRBV18 | CASSPMTGYEQYF
TRBV7-9 | CASSLTGDGYTF
TRBV19 | CASSALAPTEAFF
TRBV5-1 | CASSLFSGASNTGELFF
TRBV28 | CASSRTGGSNQPQHF
TRBV3-1/TRBV3-2 | CASSLGGNGEPLHF
TRBV29-1 | CSVEGDRYQPQHF
TRBV7-9 | CASASRDRVTEAFF
TRBV7-2 | CASSLAGGIGGYTF